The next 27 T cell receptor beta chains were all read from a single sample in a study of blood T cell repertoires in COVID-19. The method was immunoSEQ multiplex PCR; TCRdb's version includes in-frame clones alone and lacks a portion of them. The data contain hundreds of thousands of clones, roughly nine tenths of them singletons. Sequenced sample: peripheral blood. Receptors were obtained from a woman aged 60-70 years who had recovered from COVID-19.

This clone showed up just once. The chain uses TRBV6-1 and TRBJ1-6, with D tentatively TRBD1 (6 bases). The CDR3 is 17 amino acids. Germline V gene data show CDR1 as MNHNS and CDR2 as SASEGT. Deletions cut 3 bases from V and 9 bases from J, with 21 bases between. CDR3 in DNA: TGTGCCAGCAGTGAGAGGACAGTTATTCTCTCAGGTTCACCCCTCCACTTT. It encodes CASSERTVILSGSPLHF.

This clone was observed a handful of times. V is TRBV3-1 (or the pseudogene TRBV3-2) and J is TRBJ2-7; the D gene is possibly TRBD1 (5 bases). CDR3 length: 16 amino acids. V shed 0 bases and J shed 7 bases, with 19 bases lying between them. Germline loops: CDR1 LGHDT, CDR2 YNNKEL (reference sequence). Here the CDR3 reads CASSQEVMARVGEQYF. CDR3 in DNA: TGTGCCAGCAGCCAAGAAGTCATGGCCAGGGTGGGGGAGCAGTACTTC.

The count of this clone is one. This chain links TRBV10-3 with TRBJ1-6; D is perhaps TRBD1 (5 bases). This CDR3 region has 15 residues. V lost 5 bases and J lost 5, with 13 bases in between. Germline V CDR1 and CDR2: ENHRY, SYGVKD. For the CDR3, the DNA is TGTGCCATCAGTCTTACGGGACTCGATAATTCACCCCTCCACTTT. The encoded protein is CAISLTGLDNSPLHF.

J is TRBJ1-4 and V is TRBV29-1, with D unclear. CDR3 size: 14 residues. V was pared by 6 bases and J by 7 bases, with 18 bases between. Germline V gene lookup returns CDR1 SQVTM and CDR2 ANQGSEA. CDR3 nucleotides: TGCAGCGTCCTCCAGTCCCGAGGTGTTGAAAAACTGTTTTTT. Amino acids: CSVLQSRGVEKLFF.

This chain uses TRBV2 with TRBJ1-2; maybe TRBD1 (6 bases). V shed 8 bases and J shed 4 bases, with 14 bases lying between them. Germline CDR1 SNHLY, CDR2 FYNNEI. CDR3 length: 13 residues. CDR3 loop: CASRMTGLYGYTF. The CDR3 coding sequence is TGTGCCAGCCGAATGACAGGTCTCTATGGCTACACCTTC.

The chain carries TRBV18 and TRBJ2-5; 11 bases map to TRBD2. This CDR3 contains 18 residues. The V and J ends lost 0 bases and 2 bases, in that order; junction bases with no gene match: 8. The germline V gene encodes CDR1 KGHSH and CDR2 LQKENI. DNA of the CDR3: TGTGCCAGCTCACCACCGAACAGCTTAGCGGGGGGGCAAGAGACCCAGTACTTC. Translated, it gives CASSPPNSLAGGQETQYF.

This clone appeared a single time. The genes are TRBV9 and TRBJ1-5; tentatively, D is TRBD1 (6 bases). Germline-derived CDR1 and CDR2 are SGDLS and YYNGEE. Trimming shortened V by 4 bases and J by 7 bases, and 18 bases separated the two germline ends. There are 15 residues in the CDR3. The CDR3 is CASSKQGGGDQPQHF. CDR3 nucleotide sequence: TGTGCCAGCAGCAAACAAGGGGGGGGCGACCAGCCCCAGCATTTT.

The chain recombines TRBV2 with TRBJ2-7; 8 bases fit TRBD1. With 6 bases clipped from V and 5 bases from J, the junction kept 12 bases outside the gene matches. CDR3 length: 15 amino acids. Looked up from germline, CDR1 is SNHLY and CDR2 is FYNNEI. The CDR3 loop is CASRYGTGEVHEQYF. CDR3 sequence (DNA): TGTGCCAGCAGGTATGGGACAGGCGAAGTCCACGAGCAGTACTTC.

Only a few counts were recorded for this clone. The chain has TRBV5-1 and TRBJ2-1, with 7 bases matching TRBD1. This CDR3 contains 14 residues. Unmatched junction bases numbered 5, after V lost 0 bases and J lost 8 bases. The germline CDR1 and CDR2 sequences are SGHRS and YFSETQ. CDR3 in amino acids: CASSLDRGEDEQFF. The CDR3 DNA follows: TGCGCCAGCAGCTTGGACAGGGGAGAGGATGAGCAGTTCTTC.

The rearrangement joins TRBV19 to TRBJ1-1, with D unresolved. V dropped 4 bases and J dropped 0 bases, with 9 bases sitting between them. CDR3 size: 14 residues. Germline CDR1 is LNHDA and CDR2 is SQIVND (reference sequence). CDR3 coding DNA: TGTGCCAGTAGTACCATACATATGAACACTGAAGCTTTCTTT. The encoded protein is CASSTIHMNTEAFF.

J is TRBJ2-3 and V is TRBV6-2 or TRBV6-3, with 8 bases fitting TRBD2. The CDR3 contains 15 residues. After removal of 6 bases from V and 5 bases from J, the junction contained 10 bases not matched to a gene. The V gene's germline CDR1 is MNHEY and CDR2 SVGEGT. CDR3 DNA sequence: TGTGCCAGCAGCTCCGGGGGGGTCGGCGAAGATACGCAGTATTTT. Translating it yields CASSSGGVGEDTQYF.

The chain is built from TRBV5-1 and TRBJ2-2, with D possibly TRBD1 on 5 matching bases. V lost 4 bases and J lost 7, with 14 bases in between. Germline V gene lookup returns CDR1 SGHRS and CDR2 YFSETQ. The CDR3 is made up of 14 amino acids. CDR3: CASSLPRADGELFF. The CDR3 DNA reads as TGCGCCAGCAGCCTCCCCAGGGCGGACGGGGAGCTGTTTTTT.

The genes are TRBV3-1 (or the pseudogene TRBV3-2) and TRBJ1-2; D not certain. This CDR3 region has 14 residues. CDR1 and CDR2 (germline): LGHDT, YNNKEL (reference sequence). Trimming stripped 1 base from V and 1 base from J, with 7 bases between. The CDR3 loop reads CASSQGLNNYGYTF. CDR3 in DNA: TGTGCCAGCAGCCAAGGACTAAATAACTATGGCTACACCTTC.

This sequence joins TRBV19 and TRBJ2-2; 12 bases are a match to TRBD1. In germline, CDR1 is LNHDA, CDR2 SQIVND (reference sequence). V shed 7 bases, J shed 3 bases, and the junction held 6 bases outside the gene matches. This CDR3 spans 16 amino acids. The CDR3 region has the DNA TGTGCCAGTACCCCGGGACAGGGGGCCTACACCGGGGAGCTGTTTTTT. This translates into CASTPGQGAYTGELFF.

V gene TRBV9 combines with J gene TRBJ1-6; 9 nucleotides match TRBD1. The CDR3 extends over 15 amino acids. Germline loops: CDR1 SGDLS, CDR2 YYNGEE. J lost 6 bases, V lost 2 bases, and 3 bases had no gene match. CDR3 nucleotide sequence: TGTGCCAGCAGCGTCAGGGACAGGGCTAATTCACCCCTCCACTTT. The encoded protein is CASSVRDRANSPLHF. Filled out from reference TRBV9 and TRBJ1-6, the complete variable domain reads DSGVTQTPKHLITATGQRVTLRCSPRSGDLSVYWYQQSLDQGLQFLIQYYNGEERAKGNILERFSAQQFPDLHSELNLSSLELGDSALYFCASSVRDRANSPLHFGNGTRLTVT.

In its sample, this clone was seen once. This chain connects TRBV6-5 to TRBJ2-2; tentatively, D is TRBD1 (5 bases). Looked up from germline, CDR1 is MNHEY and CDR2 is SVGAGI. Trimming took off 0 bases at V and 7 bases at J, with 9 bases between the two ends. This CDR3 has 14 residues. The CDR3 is CASSYSQGGGELFF. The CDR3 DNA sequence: TGTGCCAGCAGTTACTCGCAGGGTGGCGGGGAGCTGTTTTTT.

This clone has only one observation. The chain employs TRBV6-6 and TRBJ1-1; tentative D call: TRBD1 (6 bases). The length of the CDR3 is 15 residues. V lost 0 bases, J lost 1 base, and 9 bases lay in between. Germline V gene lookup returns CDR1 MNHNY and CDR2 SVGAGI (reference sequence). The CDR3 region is CASSYSGTQNTEAFF. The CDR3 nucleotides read TGTGCCAGCAGTTACTCGGGGACACAGAACACTGAAGCTTTCTTT.

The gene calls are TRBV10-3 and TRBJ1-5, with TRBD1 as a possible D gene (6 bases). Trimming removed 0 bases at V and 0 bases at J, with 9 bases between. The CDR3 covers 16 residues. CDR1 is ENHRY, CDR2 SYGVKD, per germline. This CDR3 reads CAISESAGDSNQPQHF. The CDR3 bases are TGTGCCATCAGTGAGTCGGCAGGGGATAGCAATCAGCCCCAGCATTTT.

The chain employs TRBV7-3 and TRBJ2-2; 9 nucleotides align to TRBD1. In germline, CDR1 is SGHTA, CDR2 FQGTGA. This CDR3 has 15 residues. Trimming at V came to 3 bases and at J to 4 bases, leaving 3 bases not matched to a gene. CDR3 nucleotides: TGTGCCAGCAGCTTTCCGACAGGGGGCACCGGGGAGCTGTTTTTT. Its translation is CASSFPTGGTGELFF.

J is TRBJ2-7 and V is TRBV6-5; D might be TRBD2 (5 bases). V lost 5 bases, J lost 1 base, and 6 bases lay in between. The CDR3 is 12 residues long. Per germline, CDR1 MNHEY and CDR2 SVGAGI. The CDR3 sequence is CASSRGSYEQYF. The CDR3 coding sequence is TGTGCCAGCAGTCGGGGTTCCTACGAGCAGTACTTC.

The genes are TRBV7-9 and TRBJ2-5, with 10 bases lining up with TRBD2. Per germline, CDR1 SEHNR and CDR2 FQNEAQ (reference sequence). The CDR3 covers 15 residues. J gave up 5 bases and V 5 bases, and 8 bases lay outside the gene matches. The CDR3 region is CASSRGLADRETQYF. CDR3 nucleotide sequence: TGTGCCAGCAGCCGCGGACTAGCGGACCGGGAGACCCAGTACTTC.

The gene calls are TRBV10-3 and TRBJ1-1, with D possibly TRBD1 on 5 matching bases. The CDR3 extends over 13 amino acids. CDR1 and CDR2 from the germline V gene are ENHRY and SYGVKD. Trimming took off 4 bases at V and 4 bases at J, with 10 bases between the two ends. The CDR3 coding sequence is TGTGCCATCAGTGCGCAGGGTGGCACTGAAGCTTTCTTT. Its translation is CAISAQGGTEAFF.

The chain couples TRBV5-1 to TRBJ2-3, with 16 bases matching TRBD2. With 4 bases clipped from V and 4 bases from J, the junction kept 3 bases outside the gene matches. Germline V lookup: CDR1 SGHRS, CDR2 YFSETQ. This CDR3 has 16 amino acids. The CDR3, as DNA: TGCGCCAGCAGCGCCGGGACTAGCGGGGGGGCAGATACGCAGTATTTT. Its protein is CASSAGTSGGADTQYF.

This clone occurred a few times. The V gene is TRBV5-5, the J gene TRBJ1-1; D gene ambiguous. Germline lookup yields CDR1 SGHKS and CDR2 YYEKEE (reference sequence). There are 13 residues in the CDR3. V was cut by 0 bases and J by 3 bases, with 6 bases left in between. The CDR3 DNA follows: TGTGCCAGCAGCTTGGGCGGGGACACTGAAGCTTTCTTT. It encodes CASSLGGDTEAFF.

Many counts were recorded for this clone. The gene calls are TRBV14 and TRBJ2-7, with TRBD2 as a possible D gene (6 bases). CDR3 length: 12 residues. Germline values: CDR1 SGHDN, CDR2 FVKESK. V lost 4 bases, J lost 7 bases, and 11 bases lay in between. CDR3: CASSPSGGEQYF. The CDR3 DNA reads TGTGCCAGCAGCCCCTCCGGAGGGGAGCAGTACTTC.

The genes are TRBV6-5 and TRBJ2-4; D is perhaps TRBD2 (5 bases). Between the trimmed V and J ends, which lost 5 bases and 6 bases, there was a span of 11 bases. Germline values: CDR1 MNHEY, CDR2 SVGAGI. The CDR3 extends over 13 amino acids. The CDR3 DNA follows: TGTGCCAGCAGTATACGCCGGGGAAACATTCAGTACTTC. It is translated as CASSIRRGNIQYF.

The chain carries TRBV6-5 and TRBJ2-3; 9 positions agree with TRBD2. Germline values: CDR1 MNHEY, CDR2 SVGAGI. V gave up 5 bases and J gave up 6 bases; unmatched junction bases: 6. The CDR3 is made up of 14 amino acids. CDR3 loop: CASSRAGGVDTQYF. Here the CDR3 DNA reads TGTGCCAGCAGTAGAGCGGGGGGAGTGGATACGCAGTATTTT.